The 23 T cell receptor beta chains given below trace back to one sample, sequenced in a study of blood T cell repertoires in COVID-19. TCRdb's copy holds only in-frame clones and misses some; the assay was immunoSEQ multiplex PCR. The profile shows 340,000 or so clones, over 70% of them singletons. Material: peripheral blood. The receptors stem from a young man with active or convalescent COVID-19.

The rearrangement joins TRBV7-2 to TRBJ2-7; 8 bases fit TRBD1. This CDR3 has 18 residues. Germline values: CDR1 SGHTA, CDR2 FQGNSA. The J segment lost 5 bases and the V segment lost 1 base, leaving 16 bases of the junction unmatched. Here the CDR3 DNA reads TGTGCCAGCAGCTTAGGGCTAGGGCAGGGGGCGAGGAAGGACGAGCAGTACTTC. Protein: CASSLGLGQGARKDEQYF.

V and J are TRBV7-2 and TRBJ1-4; 10 nucleotides line up with TRBD1. Germline V gene sequence: CDR1 SGHTA, CDR2 FQGNSA. Trimming removed 5 bases from V and 4 bases from J; junction bases left unmatched: 1. This CDR3 is built from 14 residues. The CDR3 protein is CASSRDRGNEKLFF. The CDR3 coding sequence is TGTGCCAGCAGCCGGGACAGGGGTAATGAAAAACTGTTTTTT.

This chain joins TRBV7-2 and TRBJ1-5; TRBD1 matches 9 bases. The CDR3 totals 15 residues. Trimming removed 4 bases from V and 3 bases from J; junction bases left unmatched: 4. CDR1 is SGHTA and CDR2 is FQGNSA in the germline V gene. The CDR3 sequence is CASSSGTGHNQPQHF. CDR3 DNA sequence: TGTGCCAGCAGCTCGGGGACAGGGCACAATCAGCCCCAGCATTTT.

V gene TRBV24-1 combines with J gene TRBJ2-7, with D possibly TRBD1 on 6 matching bases. The V end lost 6 bases, the J end lost 5 bases, and 10 bases lay between the germline ends. The CDR3 extends over 12 amino acids. Germline lookup yields CDR1 KGHDR and CDR2 SFDVKD. CDR3 sequence (DNA): TGTGCCACCAGTTTGGGGGCCGACGAGCAGTACTTC. Its translation: CATSLGADEQYF.

Only a few counts were recorded for this clone. This chain links TRBV7-2 with TRBJ2-1; 10 bases are shared with TRBD2. After removal of 5 bases from V and 5 bases from J, the junction contained 15 bases not matched to a gene. There are 18 residues in the CDR3. Germline lookup yields CDR1 SGHTA and CDR2 FQGNSA. The CDR3 region has the DNA TGTGCCAGCAGCCTCCGCTTCCAACTAGCGGGGAAGAACAATGAGCAGTTCTTC. Its protein is CASSLRFQLAGKNNEQFF.

Only a few counts were recorded for this clone. The genes are TRBV19 and TRBJ1-2; 7 bases are shared with TRBD1. Losses at the gene ends were 7 bases for V and 1 base for J; bases not matched to a gene: 9. This CDR3 has 15 amino acids. Germline values: CDR1 LNHDA, CDR2 SQIVND (reference sequence). CDR3 sequence: CASNSGQTFNYGYTF. In nucleotides, the CDR3 is TGTGCCAGTAATTCGGGACAGACTTTTAACTATGGCTACACCTTC.

The sample holds one count of this clone. The V call is TRBV9, the J call TRBJ2-7; TRBD2 aligns across 13 bases. Germline V gives CDR1 SGDLS, CDR2 YYNGEE. This CDR3 contains 20 residues. J gave up 2 bases and V 3 bases, and 17 bases lay outside the gene matches. CDR3 residues: CASSEGDTTGLAGRTYEQYF. As DNA, the CDR3 is TGTGCCAGCAGCGAGGGGGACACCACGGGACTAGCGGGACGAACCTACGAGCAGTACTTC.

The chain is built from TRBV28 and TRBJ2-7, with TRBD2 as a possible D gene (5 bases). Germline CDR1 MDHEN, CDR2 SYDVKM. Trimming stripped 3 bases from V and 4 bases from J, with 7 bases between. The CDR3 length is 12 residues. This CDR3 is CASSLSGYEQYF. CDR3 sequence (DNA): TGTGCCAGCAGTTTGTCGGGGTACGAGCAGTACTTC.

J is TRBJ2-5 and V is TRBV5-4; D is unclear. CDR1 and CDR2 from the germline V gene are SGHNT and YYREEE (reference sequence). The V gene lost 3 bases and the J gene lost 2 bases, with 14 bases spanning the gap. The CDR3 loop spans 15 amino acids. The CDR3 region is CASSSKKWAQETQYF. CDR3 nucleotide sequence: TGTGCCAGCAGCTCCAAAAAGTGGGCACAAGAGACCCAGTACTTC.

The chain combines TRBV28 with TRBJ1-6; 7 bases line up with TRBD1. The V segment lost 6 bases and the J segment 13 bases; nucleotides outside the gene matches: 12. Germline V gives CDR1 MDHEN, CDR2 SYDVKM. The CDR3 extends over 14 amino acids. CDR3 sequence (DNA): TGTGCCAGCAGGTCCGGGACAGATAGTAATCCCCTCCACTTT. This translates into CASRSGTDSNPLHF.

A remark on this clone: Other DNA sequences in the sample encode the same CDR3. The chain carries TRBV7-9 and TRBJ2-1; TRBD2 matches 7 bases. This CDR3 is 11 amino acids long. Looked up from germline, CDR1 is SEHNR and CDR2 is FQNEAQ (reference sequence). With 5 bases clipped from V and 10 bases from J, the junction kept 2 bases outside the gene matches. The CDR3 here is CASSPGGEQFF. CDR3 DNA: TGTGCCAGCAGCCCCGGGGGGGAGCAGTTCTTC.

CDR3: CASSLTTSGTGELFF. CDR3 nucleotides: TGTGCCAGCAGCTTAACGACCTCGGGCACCGGGGAGCTGTTTTTT. The chain employs TRBV7-3 and TRBJ2-2; D remains unclear. From germline, CDR1 is SGHTA and CDR2 FQGTGA. V was pared by 0 bases and J by 4 bases, with 9 bases between. The CDR3 has 15 residues.

This chain joins TRBV12-3 or TRBV12-4 and TRBJ1-2; the D is unclear. CDR3 length equals 13 residues. Trimming pared 5 bases from V and 1 base from J, leaving 8 bases between. Here the CDR3 DNA reads TGTGCCAGCAGTCCCGGGATTAACTATGGCTACACCTTC. This codes for CASSPGINYGYTF.

The chain has TRBV11-2 and TRBJ1-2; 7 bases map to TRBD1. V lost 5 bases and J lost 7; bases outside the gene matches: 7. This CDR3 has 13 amino acids. Germline CDR1 reads SGHAT; CDR2 reads FQNNGV. The CDR3 reads CASSAGTVLGYTF. CDR3 coding DNA: TGTGCCAGCAGCGCTGGGACAGTACTTGGCTACACCTTC.

V usage is TRBV24-1 and J usage is TRBJ2-1; D is possibly TRBD1 (5 bases). V shed 0 bases and J shed 9 bases, with 17 bases lying between them. There are 16 residues in the CDR3. Germline V gene sequence: CDR1 KGHDR, CDR2 SFDVKD. The CDR3 protein is CATSDLRQGLRAEQFF. For the CDR3, the DNA is TGTGCCACCAGTGATTTGAGGCAGGGTCTAAGGGCTGAGCAGTTCTTC.

This clone was observed a single time. The rearrangement joins TRBV13 to TRBJ2-1; 8 positions agree with TRBD2. The junction had 3 bases not matched to a gene; V was cut back by 0 bases and J by 2 bases. Germline values: CDR1 PRHDT, CDR2 FYEKMQ (reference sequence). The CDR3 runs 16 residues. CDR3 protein: CASSLGGSGTYNEQFF. The CDR3 DNA reads as TGTGCCAGCAGCTTAGGGGGTAGCGGGACCTACAATGAGCAGTTCTTC.

This chain connects TRBV6-2 or TRBV6-3 to TRBJ2-7; 7 bases fit TRBD2. Looked up from germline, CDR1 is MNHEY and CDR2 is SVGEGT. The V segment lost 4 bases and the J segment 0 bases; nucleotides outside the gene matches: 6. The CDR3 consists of 15 residues. The CDR3 nucleotides read TGTGCCAGCAGTTCCCGGCTAGCGGACTCCTACGAGCAGTACTTC. Translation: CASSSRLADSYEQYF.

Remarks on this clone: Other nucleotide sequences from this sample produce the same CDR3. The chain combines TRBV12-3 or TRBV12-4 with TRBJ1-1; D gene ambiguous. The CDR3 consists of 13 residues. Trimming left V 2 bases short and J 3 bases short, with 7 bases between. As DNA, the CDR3 is TGTGCCAGCAGTTTAACGGGTGACACTGAAGCTTTCTTT. Its protein is CASSLTGDTEAFF.

The chain is built from TRBV14 and TRBJ1-5; 7 nucleotides agree with TRBD1. Per the germline V gene, CDR1 is SGHDN and CDR2 is FVKESK. The CDR3 covers 19 residues. V trimming: 1 base; J trimming: 2 bases; junction bases outside the gene matches: 14. The CDR3 region has the DNA TGTGCCAGCAGCCAAGGTGAGAAGACAGGGAATCTTTGCAATCAGCCCCAGCATTTT. Its protein is CASSQGEKTGNLCNQPQHF.

This clone is a singleton in its sample. The chain uses TRBV28 and TRBJ2-7, with D unclear. Germline CDR1 is MDHEN and CDR2 is SYDVKM. V was shortened by 7 bases and J by 1 base, with 5 bases between the two germline ends. The CDR3 contains 11 residues. The CDR3 DNA reads as TGTGCCAGCATCTCGTCCTACGAGCAGTACTTC. As protein: CASISSYEQYF.

The rearrangement joins TRBV7-8 to TRBJ2-5; 13 bases map to TRBD2. Germline V gene lookup returns CDR1 SGHVS and CDR2 FQNEAQ. V lost 3 bases, J lost 2 bases, and 6 bases stayed unmatched. The length of the CDR3 is 17 residues. The DNA for the CDR3 is TGTGCCAGCAGCTTCTGGACTAGCGGGGGCGGACAAGAGACCCAGTACTTC. It yields the protein CASSFWTSGGGQETQYF.

The chain combines TRBV11-3 with TRBJ1-1, with D perhaps matching TRBD1 (5 bases). Trimming stripped 5 bases from V and 9 bases from J, with 10 bases between. There are 11 residues in the CDR3. The germline V gene has CDR1 SGHNT and CDR2 YENEEA. CDR3 coding DNA: TGTGCCAGCAGCCGACAGCGCCAAGCTTTCTTT. Its translation is CASSRQRQAFF.

The rearrangement uses TRBV10-3 and TRBJ2-5; the match to TRBD1 covers 7 bases. Unmatched junction bases numbered 3, after V lost 4 bases and J lost 1 base. There are 14 residues in the CDR3. Per germline, CDR1 ENHRY and CDR2 SYGVKD. CDR3 loop: CAISGNRGQETQYF. Written as DNA, the CDR3 is TGTGCCATCAGTGGGAACAGGGGCCAAGAGACCCAGTACTTC.